This section outlines one T cell receptor (beta chain) sequence together with its context. The sample holds a few counts of this clone. The antigen it recognizes is unknown. Base qualities are missing; no much larger clone stands one base away. For survey sequencing of tumor libraries, mostly approximately 4.5 ug of input genomic DNA was used, and two replicates were run per sample. The immunoSEQ hsTCRbeta kit was used to prepare TCRbeta libraries according to the manufacturer's instructions. The completed libraries were mixed into a single pool at 3 nM, then sequenced with an Illumina NovaSeq 6000 S4 flow cell. The original methods were these. The immunoSEQ Analyzer was used for raw data preprocessing and quality control. The analysis was restricted to productive rearrangements, with each unique CDR3 amino acid sequence defining a clonotype. Using the R package tcR, the researchers computed the Gini-Simpson index as their estimate of repertoire clonality. Student's t test was used to compare Gini indices, and Pearson correlation was used to assess associations with tumor size change. TCRdb retrieved this table from immuneACCESS and kept in-frame rearrangements only. Not all clones are present; in checked studies, unresolved V genes account for under half, and no reason is known for the remainder. That table supplies the V and J calls and clone size; D and trimming were determined from the DNA. The sample profile shows 20,000 to 25,000 clones; about 27% of them were found once. Of the sample, 15% to 20% falls within the top ten clones.

The record originates from a study of neoadjuvant anti-PD-1 for oral cavity cancer (dated by TCRdb to 2020 to 2023). Regarding the research as a whole: Before curative-intent surgical resection, most patients were given three to four biweekly doses of nivolumab at 3 mg/kg. Patients without progression received a fourth nivolumab dose around day 43 and underwent definitive surgical resection on days 50-56. Under RECIST 1.1, patients with complete response, partial response or stable disease were classed as responders, and patients with progression were classed as non-responders. The parent correlative cohort had about 11 patients and a response rate of roughly 32%. The full study reports these points: Greater tumor shrinkage correlated with larger post-treatment sizes of preexisting intratumoral clones, which suggests that expansion of preexisting clones contributed to response. Only a few patients per response group were included in the TCR analyses, and the authors called for validation in larger cohorts. Higher pretreatment blood Treg/Th17 ratios correlated with both higher pretreatment blood TCRbeta clonality and lower post-treatment tumor TCRbeta clonality.

Including the terminal cysteine and phenylalanine, the CDR3 comprises 16 residues. Only the CDR3 part of the read is kept: 48 bases, read in frame from the first base. The germline V gene supplies CDR1 SGDLS and CDR2 YYNGEE. V is cut back by 4 bases and J by 12 bases, with 19 bases in the junction unmatched. Explained via the paper, the time point label denotes: after neoadjuvant nivolumab, at surgical resection. Patients were newly diagnosed with stage II-IVA oral cavity squamous cell carcinoma and had received no prior systemic or radiation treatment. The cohort was composed of patients with HPV-negative, locally advanced oral cavity squamous cell carcinoma. The samples were obtained from a longitudinal correlative study of a single-arm phase II trial testing neoadjuvant nivolumab in oral cavity squamous cell carcinoma. Genomic DNA-based TCRbeta sequencing was performed on subject-matched pre- and post-treatment PBMCs and tumors from three responders and three non-responders. The Maxwell RSC DNA from Tissue kit was used to isolate genomic DNA from tumor tissue.

The sequence was obtained from a person between 35 and 79 years old with oral cavity squamous cell carcinoma. The input for sequencing was tumor tissue, taken after nivolumab (anti-PD-1) treatment. The chain is encoded by TRBV9 joined to TRBJ2-1; 7 middle bases align to TRBD1. The sequenced DNA: TGTGCCAGCAGCTCAGGGGCCGGACAGGTTATGGTCCCGCAGTTCTTC. This translates into CASSSGAGQVMVPQFF.